This T cell receptor beta chain was documented in a study of identical twins. In this sample, this clonotype turned up many times. The CDR3 has 16 residues. Germline values: CDR1 SGHRS, CDR2 YFSETQ. V lost 0 bases and J 5 bases, leaving 17 bases between the germline ends. Each CDR3 protein is one row after TCRdb ran MiXCR on the 5' RACE reads. The data contain hundreds of thousands of distinct CDR3 sequences, 6.1% of them singletons. The rearrangement links TRBV5-1 to TRBJ2-5; D is possibly TRBD1 (7 bases). Input material: naive T cells sorted from blood. This sequence was found in a man between 18 and 29 years old in good health. The CDR3 region has the DNA TGCGCCAGCAGCTTGGCCCTGGCAGGGGGGACGGAGACCCAGTACTTC. Translation: CASSLALAGGTETQYF.